This TCR beta chain was identified in a study of response to subunit inactivated influenza vaccine. The study, taken as a whole, reports: The authors put forward the suggestion that each seasonal influenza vaccination may bring in only a limited number of new T cells.

Using its own MiXCR run on the RT-PCR reads, TCRdb lists one record per CDR3 protein. The sample consists of around 850,000 distinct CDR3 sequences, roughly 20% of them appearing once. On this clonotype itself: Its matching antigen is unknown.

Sequenced here: PBMCs from blood, sampled more than 4 days after vaccination. The source is a man in his forties or fifties who received an inactivated influenza vaccine.

DNA for the CDR3: TGTGCCAACAGATCTGGCGGGGCCCCGGCTTTCTTT. This translates into CANRSGGAPAFF. V gene TRBV7-2 combines with J gene TRBJ1-1; perhaps TRBD1 as D (5 bases). The V gene's germline CDR1 is SGHTA and CDR2 FQGNSA. V was trimmed by 10 bases and J by 11 bases, leaving 20 bases between them. CDR3 length: 12 amino acids.